Below are 24 T cell receptor beta chains sequenced from a single sample in a study of OX40 agonist ivuxolimab in advanced cancers. Library prep was done by the immunoSEQ multiplex PCR assay. The table comes from immuneACCESS by way of TCRdb, which keeps in-frame sequences with V and J called. Part of the clones is missing from these tables; in studies checked, under half for an unresolved V gene and the rest for unknown reasons. Here the sample has some 77,000 clones; approximately 85% occur a single time. The ten top clones hold under 2.5% of the sample. Material: CD4+ or CD8+ T cells sorted from blood, obtained in a trial of the OX40 agonist ivuxolimab. The receptors originated from an adult with an advanced solid tumor such as melanoma, head and neck, liver or kidney cancer.

This chain connects TRBV7-2 to TRBJ1-2; 10 positions match TRBD1. This CDR3 comprises 17 residues. Germline CDR1 reads SGHTA; CDR2 reads FQGNSA. With 5 bases clipped from V and 3 bases from J, the junction kept 12 bases outside the gene matches. As DNA, the CDR3 is TGTGCCAGCAGCGGACGACAGGGGGCGCTCCCCCACTATGGCTACACCTTC. It is translated as CASSGRQGALPHYGYTF.

V gene TRBV6-6 combines with J gene TRBJ1-1, with a weak D call TRBD1 (6 bases). Between the trimmed V and J ends, which lost 6 bases and 0 bases, there was a span of 8 bases. The CDR3 contains 13 residues. The germline gives CDR1 MNHNY, CDR2 SVGAGI (reference sequence). CDR3 protein: CASRQGMNTEAFF. CDR3 bases: TGTGCCAGCAGACAGGGTATGAACACTGAAGCTTTCTTT.

V usage is TRBV10-2 and J usage is TRBJ2-1; 7 nucleotides match TRBD2. The trim removed 5 bases at V and 3 bases at J, leaving 7 bases unmatched. From germline, CDR1 is WSHSY and CDR2 SAAADI. The CDR3 contains 15 residues. For the CDR3, the DNA is TGCGCCAGCAGTTGGACTAGTAATATCTACAATGAGCAGTTCTTC. Amino acid sequence: CASSWTSNIYNEQFF.

The chain uses TRBV5-1 and TRBJ2-5, with 8 bases aligning to TRBD1. CDR1 and CDR2 (germline): SGHRS, YFSETQ. The CDR3 has 16 amino acids. The J segment lost 4 bases and the V segment lost 1 base, leaving 9 bases of the junction unmatched. The DNA for the CDR3 is TGCGCCAGCAGCTTGATCGGACAGGGACGTGGAGAGACCCAGTACTTC. Translation gives CASSLIGQGRGETQYF.

The chain couples TRBV29-1 to TRBJ2-7; D assignment may be TRBD1 or TRBD2 (6 bases each). Germline CDR1 reads SQVTM; CDR2 reads ANQGSEA. V lost 4 bases to trimming and J lost 6 bases, with 10 bases between them. CDR3 length equals 11 residues. This CDR3 is CSVGGGPEQYF. In nucleotides, the CDR3 is TGCAGCGTTGGTGGGGGGCCCGAGCAGTACTTC.

The J gene is TRBJ2-1, the V gene TRBV23-1; 8 bases map to TRBD2. TRBV23-1 is marked as an open reading frame, function uncertain. The V gene end was trimmed by 2 bases and the J gene end by 5 bases; junction bases not matched to a gene: 14. The CDR3 sequence is 18 residues long. The CDR3 here is CASSQALRVVAGNNEQFF. The CDR3 DNA is TGCGCCAGCAGTCAAGCCCTCCGGGTGGTAGCGGGGAACAATGAGCAGTTCTTC.

The rearrangement links TRBV5-1 to TRBJ1-2, with 9 bases matching TRBD1. V dropped 0 bases and J dropped 8; count of bases not matched to a gene: 11. This CDR3 region has 16 residues. Per germline, CDR1 SGHRS and CDR2 YFSETQ. CDR3 sequence (DNA): TGCGCCAGCAGCTTGGCCAGGACAGGGGCAGAGGGCGGCTACACCTTC. This codes for CASSLARTGAEGGYTF.

The chain joins TRBV7-3 to TRBJ1-2; possibly TRBD1 for D (6 bases). Germline V CDR1 and CDR2: SGHTA, FQGTGA. This CDR3 comprises 15 residues. Trimming left V 2 bases short and J 0 bases short, with 10 bases between. The CDR3 loop reads CASSLAGTTNYGYTF. The CDR3 coding sequence is TGTGCCAGCAGCTTAGCTGGGACAACTAACTATGGCTACACCTTC.

The V call is TRBV4-3, the J call TRBJ1-1; unclear D gene. The CDR3 loop spans 13 amino acids. V was clipped by 0 bases and J by 3 bases, with 5 bases between them. In germline, CDR1 is LGHNA, CDR2 YSLEER. CDR3 sequence: CASSQELHTEAFF. The CDR3 region has the DNA TGCGCCAGCAGCCAAGAACTCCACACTGAAGCTTTCTTT.

The chain is built from TRBV11-2 and TRBJ2-7; 10 nucleotides agree with TRBD1. In germline, CDR1 is SGHAT, CDR2 FQNNGV. The length of the CDR3 is 15 residues. V dropped 3 bases and J dropped 9; count of bases not matched to a gene: 11. The CDR3 DNA sequence: TGTGCCAGCAGCTTCCTCGCCGGGACAGGGGCCCCGCAGTACTTC. This codes for CASSFLAGTGAPQYF. The variable domain in full, completed from reference TRBV11-2 and TRBJ2-7, reads EAGVAQSPRYKIIEKRQSVAFWCNPISGHATLYWYQQILGQGPKLLIQFQNNGVVDDSQLPKDRFSAERLKGVDSTLKIQPAKLEDSAVYLCASSFLAGTGAPQYFGPGTRLTVT.

This chain connects TRBV5-4 to TRBJ2-3, with 7 bases fitting TRBD2. CDR1 is SGHNT, CDR2 YYREEE, per germline (reference sequence). V was pared by 2 bases and J by 0 bases, with 3 bases of the junction left unmatched. This CDR3 has 15 residues. Here the CDR3 reads CASSLAGLSTDTQYF. The CDR3 DNA is TGTGCCAGCAGCTTAGCGGGGCTGAGCACAGATACGCAGTATTTT.

The chain links TRBV5-1 to TRBJ2-7, with TRBD2 matching over 10 bases. Germline CDR1 SGHRS, CDR2 YFSETQ. The CDR3 length is 15 residues. V shed 5 bases and J 4 bases; nucleotides not matched to a gene: 9. In nucleotides, the CDR3 is TGCGCCAGCAGAGGGGGGACTAGCGAGGGTTACGAGCAGTACTTC. This sequence encodes CASRGGTSEGYEQYF.

The chain joins TRBV30 to TRBJ1-5; perhaps TRBD1 as D (5 bases). Germline CDR1 and CDR2: GTSNPN and SVGIG (reference sequence). V was cut by 2 bases and J by 2 bases, with 13 bases left in between. The CDR3 length is 15 residues. The CDR3: CAWSPTGRRNQPQHF. CDR3 in DNA: TGTGCCTGGAGTCCAACGGGGCGCCGCAATCAGCCCCAGCATTTT.

The chain combines TRBV28 with TRBJ2-2; no definite D call. V lost 3 bases to trimming and J lost 4 bases, with 24 bases between them. CDR1 is MDHEN, CDR2 SYDVKM, per germline. CDR3 size: 19 residues. The CDR3 DNA is TGTGCCAGCAGTTTCCGACGATCCCGTTGGGGAACGATCACCGGGGAGCTGTTTTTT. It translates to CASSFRRSRWGTITGELFF.

The chain is built from TRBV6-5 and TRBJ1-2; D may be TRBD1 (6 bases). This CDR3 has 12 amino acids. Trimming left V 2 bases short and J 12 bases short, with 13 bases between. CDR1 is MNHEY and CDR2 is SVGAGI in the germline V gene. CDR3 DNA sequence: TGTGCCAGCAGTTACGAGGGGGAAATCAACACCTTC. This encodes CASSYEGEINTF.

The chain combines TRBV21-1 with TRBJ1-2; the tabulated D call, TRBD1, remains unverified against the DNA. TRBV21-1 is a pseudogene segment. CDR3 size: 14 residues. CDR3 in amino acids: CASSKRGTGGGYTF. The CDR3 DNA is TGTGCCAGCAGCAAAAGGGGGACAGGGGGAGGCTACACCTTC.

The chain recombines TRBV30 with TRBJ1-5; TRBD1 aligns across 9 bases. Germline V lookup: CDR1 GTSNPN, CDR2 SVGIG (reference sequence). CDR3 length equals 14 residues. V lost 3 bases, J lost 3 bases, and 3 bases stayed unmatched. The CDR3 reads CAWRGQGNNQPQHF. DNA of the CDR3: TGTGCCTGGAGGGGACAGGGTAACAATCAGCCCCAGCATTTT. Variable domain in full (rest from reference TRBV30 and TRBJ1-5): SQTIHQWPATLVQPVGSPLSLECTVEGTSNPNLYWYRQAAGRGLQLLFYSVGIGQISSEVPQNLSASRPQDRQFILSSKKLLLSDSGFYLCAWRGQGNNQPQHFGDGTRLSIL.

The chain links TRBV2 to TRBJ1-1; D is uncertain. The CDR3 consists of 13 residues. Trimming stripped 6 bases from V and 5 bases from J, with 13 bases between. Germline V gives CDR1 SNHLY, CDR2 FYNNEI. CDR3 loop: CASSYDPRTEAFF. CDR3 bases: TGTGCCAGCAGCTACGACCCAAGAACTGAAGCTTTCTTT.

V is TRBV11-2 and J is TRBJ2-1; 7 positions match TRBD1. This CDR3 is built from 15 residues. V shed 5 bases and J 6 bases; nucleotides not matched to a gene: 10. Germline V gives CDR1 SGHAT, CDR2 FQNNGV. As DNA, the CDR3 is TGTGCCAGCAGCAAAGGACATAACAGGGGCAATGAGCAGTTCTTC. This gives the protein CASSKGHNRGNEQFF.

V and J are TRBV5-4 and TRBJ1-4, with D unresolved. Germline CDR1 reads SGHNT; CDR2 reads YYREEE (reference sequence). Between the trimmed V and J ends, which lost 7 bases and 8 bases, there was a span of 15 bases. The CDR3 sequence is 13 residues long. CDR3 nucleotides: TGTGCCAGCCACCCTTGGAGCGACGAAAAACTGTTTTTT. Protein sequence: CASHPWSDEKLFF.

The rearrangement links TRBV4-3 to TRBJ1-1; D gene unclear. The CDR3 runs 14 residues. V gave up 1 base and J gave up 1 base, with 7 bases separating them. Germline-derived CDR1 and CDR2 are LGHNA and YSLEER. Written as DNA, the CDR3 is TGCGCCAGCAGCCAAGGGGCGAGGAACACTGAAGCTTTCTTT. Encoded protein: CASSQGARNTEAFF.

The chain carries TRBV28 and TRBJ1-1; tentatively, D is TRBD1 (5 bases). This CDR3 is 14 amino acids long. The V gene's germline CDR1 is MDHEN and CDR2 SYDVKM. The V end was cut by 1 base, the J end by 8 bases, with 14 bases between. CDR3 bases: TGTGCCAGCAGTTTATTATCACGACAGAACGAAGCTTTCTTT. This gives the protein CASSLLSRQNEAFF.

This clone has only a few counts. The CDR3 coding sequence is TGTGCCAGCAGCCGCGAGGGGGCATGGACAGATACGCAGTATTTT. Its translation is CASSREGAWTDTQYF. The chain links TRBV7-3 to TRBJ2-3; 7 nucleotides agree with TRBD1. CDR1 SGHTA and CDR2 FQGTGA come from the germline V gene. The CDR3 runs to 15 residues. V lost 5 bases, J lost 3 bases, and 8 bases stayed unmatched.

CDR3 residues: CATSRGSGSYTDTQYF. The CDR3 DNA follows: TGTGCCACCAGCAGAGGTAGCGGGAGCTACACAGATACGCAGTATTTT. V usage is TRBV15 and J usage is TRBJ2-3; 9 positions agree with TRBD2. This CDR3 has 16 residues. Germline trimming cut 1 base from V and 2 bases from J; bases unmatched to any gene: 4. From germline, CDR1 is LNHNV and CDR2 YYDKDF (reference sequence).